The 18 T cell receptor beta chains presented below share a single source sample, sequenced in a study of cytomegalovirus exposure and HLA in healthy donors. With 60 Vbeta and 13 Jbeta primers, the PCR was carried out. Sequencing was performed with immunoSEQ multiplex PCR; in TCRdb, only in-frame clones are kept and a portion is missing. The sample lists about 130,000 clones; more than 60% were seen once. The sample taken for sequencing was PBMCs. These receptors were obtained from a woman in her sixties or seventies in good health and CMV-seropositive.

This chain joins TRBV5-1 and TRBJ2-1; no definite D call. V was cut by 2 bases and J by 1 base, with 10 bases left in between. The germline gives CDR1 SGHRS, CDR2 YFSETQ. This CDR3 comprises 15 residues. The CDR3 protein is CASSFHVQSYNEQFF. DNA of the CDR3: TGCGCCAGCAGCTTTCACGTACAATCCTACAATGAGCAGTTCTTC.

The CDR3 nucleotides read TGTGTCAGAAGCTTAGCGGCCAGGGCCAAAAACATTCAGTACTTC. It specifies CVRSLAARAKNIQYF. The rearrangement links TRBV7-5 to TRBJ2-4; TRBD1, the table's D call, was not compared with the DNA. TRBV7-5 corresponds to a pseudogene. The CDR3 spans 15 residues.

This clone was detected only once. V is TRBV5-4 and J is TRBJ2-2, with a possible D match to TRBD1 (6 bases). V lost 0 bases to trimming and J lost 1 base, with 13 bases between them. Per the germline V gene, CDR1 is SGHNT and CDR2 is YYREEE (reference sequence). CDR3 length: 17 residues. Written as DNA, the CDR3 is TGTGCCAGCAGCTTGGCCCCGGGACAAATGAACACCGGGGAGCTGTTTTTT. It codes for CASSLAPGQMNTGELFF.

The chain links TRBV2 to TRBJ2-3; D uncertain. Germline V lookup: CDR1 SNHLY, CDR2 FYNNEI. V was trimmed by 7 bases and J by 6 bases, leaving 14 bases between them. This CDR3 spans 13 amino acids. The CDR3 protein is CASTSAERDTQYF. CDR3 sequence (DNA): TGTGCCAGCACCTCCGCCGAACGGGATACGCAGTATTTT.

For the CDR3, the DNA is TGCAGCGTACGGAGGGTGGAGGCAGATACGCAGTATTTT. Protein sequence: CSVRRVEADTQYF. The chain is built from TRBV29-1 and TRBJ2-3, with TRBD2 as a possible D gene (6 bases). Trimming cost V 6 bases and J 4 bases, with 14 bases left between them. The germline gives CDR1 SQVTM, CDR2 ANQGSEA. The CDR3 is 13 amino acids.

In its sample, this clone was seen a few times. The chain couples TRBV19 to TRBJ2-7; the D is unclear. This CDR3 has 14 residues. Germline CDR1 reads LNHDA; CDR2 reads SQIVND (reference sequence). V gave up 6 bases and J gave up 1 base, with 13 bases separating them. The CDR3 loop reads CASSHPLRSYEQYF. The CDR3 region has the DNA TGTGCCAGTAGCCACCCACTACGTTCCTACGAGCAGTACTTC.

The table lists this clone with a count of one. The sample contains more than one DNA sequence encoding this CDR3. The V call is TRBV5-1, the J call TRBJ2-1; 8 positions match TRBD1. The V and J ends lost 0 bases and 4 bases, in that order; junction bases with no gene match: 3. This CDR3 comprises 15 residues. Germline CDR1 and CDR2: SGHRS and YFSETQ. The CDR3, as DNA: TGCGCCAGCAGCTTGGGTGGACAGGGTTACAATGAGCAGTTCTTC. This encodes CASSLGGQGYNEQFF.

The J gene is TRBJ2-2, the V gene TRBV5-1; possibly TRBD1 for D (5 bases). With 0 bases removed from V and 3 bases from J, the gap between germline ends came to 21 bases. The CDR3 is 19 residues long. Germline CDR1 is SGHRS and CDR2 is YFSETQ. The CDR3 loop is CASSLAVVVLGQDTGELFF. The CDR3 DNA is TGCGCCAGCAGCTTGGCCGTCGTCGTGCTGGGGCAGGACACCGGGGAGCTGTTTTTT.

V and J are TRBV2 and TRBJ2-5; weak D call: TRBD1 (5 bases). The last part of the DNA fits TRBJ2-7 better; the J call may be wrong. The CDR3 consists of 13 residues. Germline V gene data show CDR1 as SNHLY and CDR2 as FYNNEI. The chain's CDR3 is CASIRQRFYEQYF. CDR3 DNA sequence: TGTGCCAGCATAAGACAGAGATTCTACGAGCAGTACTTC.

The chain joins TRBV28 to TRBJ2-2; 7 bases agree with TRBD1. V gave up 6 bases and J gave up 3 bases; unmatched junction bases: 4. The CDR3 sequence is 14 residues long. CDR1 and CDR2 (germline): MDHEN, SYDVKM. This CDR3 is CASRVGQHTGELFF. In nucleotides, the CDR3 is TGTGCCAGCAGAGTGGGACAGCACACCGGGGAGCTGTTTTTT.

The CDR3 DNA reads TGTGCCAGCAGCTTGGGGAGGGCTCAAGAGACCCAGTACTTC. Residues: CASSLGRAQETQYF. The chain joins TRBV7-9 to TRBJ2-5; 7 bases match TRBD2. Looked up from germline, CDR1 is SEHNR and CDR2 is FQNEAQ (reference sequence). V shed 3 bases, J shed 2 bases, and the junction held 3 bases outside the gene matches. This CDR3 is built from 14 residues.

This chain connects TRBV13 to TRBJ2-6; tentatively, D is TRBD2 (5 bases). Trimming pared 5 bases from V and 4 bases from J, leaving 12 bases between. CDR1 and CDR2 (germline): PRHDT, FYEKMQ (reference sequence). There are 15 residues in the CDR3. The CDR3 region is CASSRRTAGANVLTF. Written as DNA, the CDR3 is TGTGCCAGCAGCCGAAGGACTGCCGGGGCCAACGTCCTGACTTTC.

This sequence joins TRBV18 and TRBJ1-4; 7 nucleotides agree with TRBD1. Germline loops: CDR1 KGHSH, CDR2 LQKENI. After removal of 0 bases from V and 2 bases from J, the junction contained 0 bases not matched to a gene. This CDR3 spans 15 amino acids. CDR3 residues: CASSPPGGTNEKLFF. The CDR3 nucleotides are TGTGCCAGCTCACCACCAGGGGGCACTAATGAAAAACTGTTTTTT.

V is TRBV18 and J is TRBJ1-3; 9 bases are shared with TRBD1. J lost 2 bases, V lost 6 bases, and 8 bases had no gene match. Germline V gives CDR1 KGHSH, CDR2 LQKENI. This CDR3 comprises 16 residues. The CDR3 loop is CASSPPGQGPGNTIYF. CDR3 bases: TGTGCCAGCTCCCCTCCGGGACAGGGACCTGGAAACACCATATATTTT.

V gene TRBV5-1 combines with J gene TRBJ2-1; 7 nucleotides align to TRBD1. Germline CDR1 reads SGHRS; CDR2 reads YFSETQ. The CDR3 consists of 15 residues. J gave up 0 bases and V 1 base, and 1 base lay outside the gene matches. The CDR3: CASSLTGASYNEQFF. The CDR3, as DNA: TGCGCCAGCAGCTTGACAGGGGCCTCCTACAATGAGCAGTTCTTC.

The rearrangement joins TRBV21-1 to TRBJ2-3; the table's D call, TRBD2, has no DNA check behind it. TRBV21-1 is designated a pseudogene. CDR3 length: 16 residues. The CDR3 is CASIAMTSGRIDTQYF. CDR3 DNA: TGTGCCAGCATCGCTATGACTAGCGGGAGGATAGATACGCAGTATTTT.

The V call is TRBV9, the J call TRBJ1-3; D is unresolved. The length of the CDR3 is 14 residues. The germline V gene encodes CDR1 SGDLS and CDR2 YYNGEE. V was clipped by 1 base and J by 0 bases, with 5 bases between them. CDR3 sequence reads: CASSVLSSGNTIYF. The CDR3 DNA is TGTGCCAGCAGCGTATTGAGCTCTGGAAACACCATATATTTT.

The chain carries TRBV6-5 and TRBJ2-5, with TRBD2 matching over 7 bases. CDR1 and CDR2 (germline): MNHEY, SVGAGI. The CDR3 totals 16 residues. The ends lost 2 bases at V and 2 bases at J; junction bases unmatched: 8. CDR3 loop: CASSYGVGAGQETQYF. The DNA of the CDR3 is TGTGCCAGCAGTTACGGGGTCGGAGCGGGACAAGAGACCCAGTACTTC.